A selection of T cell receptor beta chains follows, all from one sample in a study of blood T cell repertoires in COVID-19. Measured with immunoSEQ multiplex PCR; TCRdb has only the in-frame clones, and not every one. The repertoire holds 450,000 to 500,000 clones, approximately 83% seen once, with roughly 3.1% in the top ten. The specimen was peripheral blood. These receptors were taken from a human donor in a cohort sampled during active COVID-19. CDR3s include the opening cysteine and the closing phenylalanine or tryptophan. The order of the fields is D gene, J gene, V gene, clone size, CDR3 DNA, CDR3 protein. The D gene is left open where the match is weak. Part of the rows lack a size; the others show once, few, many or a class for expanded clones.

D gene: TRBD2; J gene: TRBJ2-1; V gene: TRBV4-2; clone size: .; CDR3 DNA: TGTGCCAGCAGCCAAGTCTTAGGACTAGCGGAGGATGAGCAGTTCTTC; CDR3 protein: CASSQVLGLAEDEQFF
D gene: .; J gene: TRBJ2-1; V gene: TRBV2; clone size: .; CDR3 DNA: TGTGCCAGCAGTGATCCCCTCAATGAGCAGTTCTTC; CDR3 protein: CASSDPLNEQFF
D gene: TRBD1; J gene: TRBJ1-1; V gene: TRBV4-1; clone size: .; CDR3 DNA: TGCGCCAGCAGCAACCGGACAGGGAGGAACACTGAAGCTTTCTTT; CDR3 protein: CASSNRTGRNTEAFF
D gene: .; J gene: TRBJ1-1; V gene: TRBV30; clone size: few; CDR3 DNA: TGTGCCTGGACCAAGTGGGGGGGGCCCACCAGGAAGAACACTGAAGCTTTCTTT; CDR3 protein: CAWTKWGGPTRKNTEAFF
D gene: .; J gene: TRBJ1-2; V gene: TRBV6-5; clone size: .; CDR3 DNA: TGTGCCAGCGGGAGGGTTGCAGGGAACTATGGCTACACCTTC; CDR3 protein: CASGRVAGNYGYTF
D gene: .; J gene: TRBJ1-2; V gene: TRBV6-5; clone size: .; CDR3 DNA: TGTGCCAGCAGTCTGACGGGGAGGGACTATGGCTACACCTTC; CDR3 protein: CASSLTGRDYGYTF
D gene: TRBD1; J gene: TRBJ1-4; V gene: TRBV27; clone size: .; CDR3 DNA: TGTGCCAGCAGTTTAAACAGGGGGGGGACTAATGAAAAACTGTTTTTT; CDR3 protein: CASSLNRGGTNEKLFF
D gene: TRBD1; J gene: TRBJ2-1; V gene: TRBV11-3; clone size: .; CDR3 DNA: TGTGCCAGCAGCCACCAACGTTGGGGACAGGCTTACAATGAGCAGTTCTTC; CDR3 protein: CASSHQRWGQAYNEQFF
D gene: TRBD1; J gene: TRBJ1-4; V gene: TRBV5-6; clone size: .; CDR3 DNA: TGTGCCAGCAGCGCGGGACAGGGATCGGGTGAAAAACTGTTTTTT; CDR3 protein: CASSAGQGSGEKLFF
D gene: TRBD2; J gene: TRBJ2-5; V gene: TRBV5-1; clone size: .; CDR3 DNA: TGCGCCAGCAGCGTGAGTGGACTAGCGGGAGTAGAGACCCAGTACTTC; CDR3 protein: CASSVSGLAGVETQYF
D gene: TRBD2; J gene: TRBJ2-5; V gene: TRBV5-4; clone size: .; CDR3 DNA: TGTGCCAGCAGCTTGATTAGCGGGAGGGCCCGAGAGACCCAGTACTTC; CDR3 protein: CASSLISGRARETQYF
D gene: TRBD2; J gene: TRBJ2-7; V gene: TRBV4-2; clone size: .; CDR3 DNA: TGTGCCAGCAGCCGCGGACTAGCGGGAGGCAGCTACGAGCAGTACTTC; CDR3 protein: CASSRGLAGGSYEQYF
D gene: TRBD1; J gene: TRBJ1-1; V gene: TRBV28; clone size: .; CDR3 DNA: TGTGCCAGCAGTTTTGGAGGGACAGGGTTAGGTGGGACTGAAGCTTTCTTT; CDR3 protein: CASSFGGTGLGGTEAFF
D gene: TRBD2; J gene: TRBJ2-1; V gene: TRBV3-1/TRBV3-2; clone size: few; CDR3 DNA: TGTGCCAGCAGCCAAGCTGTAGCGGGGTACAATGAGCAGTTCTTC; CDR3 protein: CASSQAVAGYNEQFF
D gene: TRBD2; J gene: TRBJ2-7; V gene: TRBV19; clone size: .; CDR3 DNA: TGTGCCTCCCAAGCGGGGACTAGCTACGAGCAGTACTTC; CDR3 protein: CASQAGTSYEQYF
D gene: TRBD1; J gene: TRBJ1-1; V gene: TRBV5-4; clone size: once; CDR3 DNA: TGTGCCAGCAGGCGTACAGGGGCGCTCGTGAACACTGAAGCTTTCTTT; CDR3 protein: CASRRTGALVNTEAFF
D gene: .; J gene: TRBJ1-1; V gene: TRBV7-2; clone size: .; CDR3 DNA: TGTGCCAGCAGCTACCAGCGGGGGAACACTGAAGCTTTCTTT; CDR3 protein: CASSYQRGNTEAFF
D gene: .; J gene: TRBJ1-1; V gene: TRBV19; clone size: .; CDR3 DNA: TGTGCCAGTACAAAGTTCCGGGAAAACACTGAAGCTTTCTTT; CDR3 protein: CASTKFRENTEAFF
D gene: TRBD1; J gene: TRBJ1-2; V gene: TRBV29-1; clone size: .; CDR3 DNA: TGCAGCGCCGAATACTGGACAGGGGGCCATGGCTACACCTTC; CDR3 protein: CSAEYWTGGHGYTF
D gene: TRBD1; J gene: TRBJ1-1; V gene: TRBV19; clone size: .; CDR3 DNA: TGTGCCAGTAGTATTCGGACAGGGACTGAAGCTTTCTTT; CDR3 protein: CASSIRTGTEAFF
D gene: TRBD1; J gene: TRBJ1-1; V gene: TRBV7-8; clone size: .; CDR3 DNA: TGTGCCAGCAGCTCGATGACAGGGGGAGCGATGAACACTGAAGCTTTCTTT; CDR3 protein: CASSSMTGGAMNTEAFF
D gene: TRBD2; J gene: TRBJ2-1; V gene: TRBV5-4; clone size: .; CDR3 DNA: TGTGCCAGCAGCAAGGGAGCGGGAGGGCCGTTGGGCGATGAGCAGTTCTTC; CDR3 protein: CASSKGAGGPLGDEQFF
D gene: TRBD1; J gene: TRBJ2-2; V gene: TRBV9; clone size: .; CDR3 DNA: TGTGCCAGCAGCGTAACCGGGACAGGGGTCACCGGGGAGCTGTTTTTT; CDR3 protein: CASSVTGTGVTGELFF
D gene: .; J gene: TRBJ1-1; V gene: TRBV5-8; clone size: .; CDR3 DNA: TGTGCCAGCAGCTTGGTTAGGGGAACTGAAGCTTTCTTT; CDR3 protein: CASSLVRGTEAFF
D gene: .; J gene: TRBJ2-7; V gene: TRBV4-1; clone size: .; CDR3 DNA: TGCGCCAGCAGCTCGCAGACGTACAGCCGTTCCTACGAGCAGTACTTC; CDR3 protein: CASSSQTYSRSYEQYF
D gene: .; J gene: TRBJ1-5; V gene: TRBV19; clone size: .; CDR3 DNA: TGTGCCAGTAAAGGCGTAGCGACGAGCAATCAGCCCCAGCATTTT; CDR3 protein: CASKGVATSNQPQHF
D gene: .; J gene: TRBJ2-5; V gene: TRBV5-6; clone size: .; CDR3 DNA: TGTGCCAGCAGCTTGGGGGACTGGATGGAGACCCAGTACTTC; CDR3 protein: CASSLGDWMETQYF
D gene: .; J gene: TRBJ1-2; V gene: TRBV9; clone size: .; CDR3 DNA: TGTGCCAGCAGCGTAGTACAGGGCGACTACACCTTC; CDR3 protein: CASSVVQGDYTF
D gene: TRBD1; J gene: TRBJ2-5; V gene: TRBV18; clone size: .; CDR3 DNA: TGTGCCAGCTCACCAGACAGGGGACGGCGAGAGACCCAGTACTTC; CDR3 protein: CASSPDRGRRETQYF
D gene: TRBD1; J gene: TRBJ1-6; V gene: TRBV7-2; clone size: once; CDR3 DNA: TGTGCCAGCAGCTTACGGACAGGGGTTTATTCGGCCCTCCACTTT; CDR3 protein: CASSLRTGVYSALHF
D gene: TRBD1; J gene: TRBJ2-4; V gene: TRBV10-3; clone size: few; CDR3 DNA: TGTGCCACCGCGACAGGGGGCGACACCAAAAACATTCAGTACTTC; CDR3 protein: CATATGGDTKNIQYF
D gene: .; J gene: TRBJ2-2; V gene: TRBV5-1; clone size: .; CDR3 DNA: TGCGCCAGCAGCTTGCACGGTAACACCGGGGAGCTGTTTTTT; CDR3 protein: CASSLHGNTGELFF
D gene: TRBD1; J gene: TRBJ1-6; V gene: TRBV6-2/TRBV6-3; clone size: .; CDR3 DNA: TGTGCCAGCAGTCCGACGACAGGGGCGAATAATTCACCCCTCCACTTT; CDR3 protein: CASSPTTGANNSPLHF
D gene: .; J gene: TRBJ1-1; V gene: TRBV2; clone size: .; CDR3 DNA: TGTGCCAGCATCCCGGGGGGCAACAGAATGAACACTGAAGCTTTCTTT; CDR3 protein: CASIPGGNRMNTEAFF
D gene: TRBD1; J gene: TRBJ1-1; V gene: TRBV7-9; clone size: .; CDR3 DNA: TGTGCCAGCAGCCCCGACAGGGTCACTGAAGCTTTCTTT; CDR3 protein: CASSPDRVTEAFF
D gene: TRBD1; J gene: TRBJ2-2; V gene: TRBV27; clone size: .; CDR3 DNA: TGTGCCAGCAGTTTCGAAGGGGGCTCGAACACCGGGGAGCTGTTTTTT; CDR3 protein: CASSFEGGSNTGELFF
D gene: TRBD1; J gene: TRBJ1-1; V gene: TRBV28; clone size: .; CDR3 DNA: TGTGCCAGCAGTGGAGCCCAGACCGGGACAGGCGTTATCGCTGAAGCTTTCTTT; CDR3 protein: CASSGAQTGTGVIAEAFF
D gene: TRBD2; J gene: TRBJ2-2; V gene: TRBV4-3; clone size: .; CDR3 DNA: TGCGCCAGCAGCGCTAGCGGGAGGGACACCGGGGAGCTGTTTTTT; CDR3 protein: CASSASGRDTGELFF
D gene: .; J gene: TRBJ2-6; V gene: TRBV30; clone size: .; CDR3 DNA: TGTGCCTGGACTACTGCCTCTGGGGCCAACGTCCTGACTTTC; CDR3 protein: CAWTTASGANVLTF
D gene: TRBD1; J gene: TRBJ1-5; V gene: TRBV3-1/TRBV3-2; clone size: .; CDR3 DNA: TGTGCCAGCAGCCAGGGACAGCGTCAGCCCCAGCATTTT; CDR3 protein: CASSQGQRQPQHF
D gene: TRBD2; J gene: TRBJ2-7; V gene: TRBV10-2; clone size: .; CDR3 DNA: TGCGCCAGCAGGCCCAGCGGCGGGAGCTCCTACGAGCAGTACTTC; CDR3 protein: CASRPSGGSSYEQYF
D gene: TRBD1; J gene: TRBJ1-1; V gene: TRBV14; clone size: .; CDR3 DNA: TGTGCCAGCAGCCCATCCCGACAGGGCACTGAAGCTTTCTTT; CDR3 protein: CASSPSRQGTEAFF
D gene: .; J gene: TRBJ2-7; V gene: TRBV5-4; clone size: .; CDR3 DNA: TGTGCCAGCAGCTTGGTAACCGGGGGCGGGGGCGAGCAGTACTTC; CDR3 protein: CASSLVTGGGGEQYF
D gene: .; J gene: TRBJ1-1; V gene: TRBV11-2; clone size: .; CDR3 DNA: TGTGCCAGCAGCTTCTCCAGGGGATATACGAGTGAAGCTTTCTTT; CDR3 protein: CASSFSRGYTSEAFF
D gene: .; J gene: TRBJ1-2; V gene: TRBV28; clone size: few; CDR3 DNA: TGTGCCAGCACCTGGGGGGGATCCCATAGCTATGGCTACACCTTC; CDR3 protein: CASTWGGSHSYGYTF
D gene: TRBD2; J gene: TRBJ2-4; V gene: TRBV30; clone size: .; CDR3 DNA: TGTGCCTGGAGTCCTAGCGGGAGTATGGACATTCAGTACTTC; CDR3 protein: CAWSPSGSMDIQYF
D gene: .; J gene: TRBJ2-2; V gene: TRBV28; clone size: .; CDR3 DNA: TGTGCCAGCAGTCTTCCGGGACAGAACACCGGGGAGCTGTTTTTT; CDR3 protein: CASSLPGQNTGELFF
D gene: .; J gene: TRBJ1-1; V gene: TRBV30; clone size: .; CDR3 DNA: TGTGCCTGGGAAAGGGGGGGTAACACTGAAGCTTTCTTT; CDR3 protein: CAWERGGNTEAFF
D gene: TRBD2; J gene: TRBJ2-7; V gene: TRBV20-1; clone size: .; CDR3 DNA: TGCAGTGCTACTAGCGGGAGGGAGCAGTACTTC; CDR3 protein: CSATSGREQYF
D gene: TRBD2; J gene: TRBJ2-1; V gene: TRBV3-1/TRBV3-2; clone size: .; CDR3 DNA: TGTGCCAGCAGCCGAGATGCAGCGGGAGGGTACAATGAGCAGTTCTTC; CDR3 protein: CASSRDAAGGYNEQFF
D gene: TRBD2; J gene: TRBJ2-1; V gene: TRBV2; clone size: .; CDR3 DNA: TGTGCCAGCAGTGCAAGCCTAGCGGGAGGTATTAATGAGCAGTTCTTC; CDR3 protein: CASSASLAGGINEQFF
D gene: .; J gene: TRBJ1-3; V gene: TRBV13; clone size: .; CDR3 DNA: TGTGCCAGCAGCTTAGACTCGTTTGGAAACACCATATATTTT; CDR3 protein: CASSLDSFGNTIYF
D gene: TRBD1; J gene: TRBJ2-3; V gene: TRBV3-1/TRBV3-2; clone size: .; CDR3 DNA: TGTGCCAGCAGCCAGCATCCAACAGGGGGCGCGGATACGCAGTATTTT; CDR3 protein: CASSQHPTGGADTQYF
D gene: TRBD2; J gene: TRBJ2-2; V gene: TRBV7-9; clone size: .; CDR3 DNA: TGTGCCAGCAGCTCCGGACTAGCGGGAGACACCGGGGAGCTGTTTTTT; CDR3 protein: CASSSGLAGDTGELFF
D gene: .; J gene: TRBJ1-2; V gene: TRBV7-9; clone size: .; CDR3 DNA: TGTGCCAGCAGCCGACAGGAAAACTATGGCTACACCTTC; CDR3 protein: CASSRQENYGYTF
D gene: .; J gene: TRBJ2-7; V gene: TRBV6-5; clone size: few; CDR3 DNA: TGTGCCAGCACTGGCAGGGTGTCCTACGAGCAGTACTTC; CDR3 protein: CASTGRVSYEQYF
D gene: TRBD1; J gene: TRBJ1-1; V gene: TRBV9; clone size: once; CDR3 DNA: TGTGCCAGCAGCGTAGCTGGTTTGGGACAGACAAACACTGAAGCTTTCTTT; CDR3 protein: CASSVAGLGQTNTEAFF
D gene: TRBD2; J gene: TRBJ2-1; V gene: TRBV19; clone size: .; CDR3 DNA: TGTGCCAGTAGTATCCCGGGACTAGCGAGGAATGAGCAGTTCTTC; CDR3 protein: CASSIPGLARNEQFF
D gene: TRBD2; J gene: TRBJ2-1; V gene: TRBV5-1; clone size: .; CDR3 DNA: TGCGCCAGCAGCTTGGAACTAGCGGGATTGAATGAGCAGTTCTTC; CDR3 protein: CASSLELAGLNEQFF